The rows below give T cell receptor beta chains drawn from one sample of a study of T cell responses to AZD1222 COVID-19 vaccine. TCRdb's table, derived via immunoSEQ multiplex PCR, lists solely in-frame clones and lacks some. The repertoire holds about 50,000 clones, with approximately 80% as singletons. This specimen consisted of peripheral blood, obtained 28 days after the second AZD1222 dose. The receptors shown here come from an adult who received the AZD1222 COVID-19 vaccine. Each CDR3 is given with its conserved first and last residue. Each record gives: V gene, J gene, clone size, D gene, CDR3 protein, CDR3 DNA. The D gene is left open where the match is weak. Part of the rows lack a size; the others show once, few, many or a class for expanded clones.

V: TRBV6-5
J: TRBJ1-1
size: -
D: -
CDR3: CASKGRPNTEAFF
DNA: TGTGCCAGCAAGGGCAGGCCGAACACTGAAGCTTTCTTT

V: TRBV19
J: TRBJ1-1
size: -
D: -
CDR3: CASSPDFREVTEAFF
DNA: TGTGCCAGTAGCCCTGACTTCCGGGAGGTCACTGAAGCTTTCTTT

V: TRBV19
J: TRBJ1-5
size: -
D: -
CDR3: CASSYSYSNQPQHF
DNA: TGTGCCAGTAGTTACAGTTATAGCAATCAGCCCCAGCATTTT

V: TRBV2
J: TRBJ1-5
size: -
D: TRBD1
CDR3: CASSERTGDYQPQHF
DNA: TGTGCCAGCAGTGAAAGGACAGGCGACTATCAGCCCCAGCATTTT

V: TRBV5-4
J: TRBJ2-4
size: -
D: TRBD1
CDR3: CASSPGQGLKNIQYF
DNA: TGTGCCAGCAGCCCGGGACAGGGACTAAAAAACATTCAGTACTTC

V: TRBV5-5
J: TRBJ2-6
size: -
D: -
CDR3: CASSFAGHPSGANVLTF
DNA: TGTGCCAGCAGCTTTGCGGGGCATCCCTCTGGGGCCAACGTCCTGACTTTC

V: TRBV7-8
J: TRBJ2-7
size: -
D: -
CDR3: CASSLTDKGTHEQYF
DNA: TGTGCCAGCAGCTTAACCGACAAGGGTACCCACGAGCAGTACTTC

V: TRBV7-9
J: TRBJ1-6
size: -
D: -
CDR3: CASSLSEGNRTPLHF
DNA: TGTGCCAGCAGCTTAAGTGAGGGAAATCGGACACCCCTCCACTTT

V: TRBV6-5
J: TRBJ1-1
size: -
D: -
CDR3: CASISHVVGLEAFF
DNA: TGTGCCAGCATTTCCCATGTTGTGGGACTTGAAGCTTTCTTT

V: TRBV6-2/TRBV6-3
J: TRBJ2-1
size: -
D: TRBD2
CDR3: CASSRRPGTSGGDNEQFF
DNA: TGTGCCAGCAGCCGCCGTCCCGGGACTAGCGGGGGAGATAATGAGCAGTTCTTC

V: TRBV10-2
J: TRBJ1-1
size: few
D: TRBD1
CDR3: CASGATGYTEAFF
DNA: TGCGCCAGCGGGGCGACAGGGTACACTGAAGCTTTCTTT

V: TRBV6-6
J: TRBJ2-5
size: once
D: -
CDR3: CASSSPRGELGTQYF
DNA: TGTGCCAGCAGTTCTCCCCGCGGGGAACTGGGGACCCAGTACTTC

V: TRBV7-9
J: TRBJ2-2
size: -
D: -
CDR3: CASSISTVNTGELFF
DNA: TGTGCCAGCAGCATCTCAACAGTGAACACCGGGGAGCTGTTTTTT

V: TRBV5-1
J: TRBJ2-2
size: -
D: TRBD1
CDR3: CASSFGDRMNTGELFF
DNA: TGCGCCAGCAGTTTCGGGGACAGAATGAACACCGGGGAGCTGTTTTTT

V: TRBV28
J: TRBJ1-1
size: -
D: TRBD1
CDR3: CASSLFGGQGTPEAFF
DNA: TGTGCCAGCAGTTTATTCGGGGGACAGGGGACCCCTGAAGCTTTCTTT